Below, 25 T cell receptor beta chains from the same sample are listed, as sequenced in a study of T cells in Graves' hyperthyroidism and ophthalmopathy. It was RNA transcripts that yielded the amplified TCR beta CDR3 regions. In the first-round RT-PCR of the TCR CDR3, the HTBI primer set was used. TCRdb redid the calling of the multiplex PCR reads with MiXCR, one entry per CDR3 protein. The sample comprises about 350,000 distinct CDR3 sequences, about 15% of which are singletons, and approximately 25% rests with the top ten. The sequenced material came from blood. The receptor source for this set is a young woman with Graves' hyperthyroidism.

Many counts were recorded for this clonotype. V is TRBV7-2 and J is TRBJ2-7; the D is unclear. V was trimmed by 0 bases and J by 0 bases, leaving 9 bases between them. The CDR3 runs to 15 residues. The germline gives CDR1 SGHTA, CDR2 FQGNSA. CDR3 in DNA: TGTGCCAGCAGCTTAGCCGCACAGAGCTCCTACGAGCAGTACTTC. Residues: CASSLAAQSSYEQYF.

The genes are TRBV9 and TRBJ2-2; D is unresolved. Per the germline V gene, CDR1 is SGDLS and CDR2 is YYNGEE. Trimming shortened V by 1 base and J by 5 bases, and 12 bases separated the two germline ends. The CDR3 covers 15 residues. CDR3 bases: TGTGCCAGCAGCGTAAGGGCCGAAACTACCGGGGAGCTGTTTTTT. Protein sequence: CASSVRAETTGELFF.

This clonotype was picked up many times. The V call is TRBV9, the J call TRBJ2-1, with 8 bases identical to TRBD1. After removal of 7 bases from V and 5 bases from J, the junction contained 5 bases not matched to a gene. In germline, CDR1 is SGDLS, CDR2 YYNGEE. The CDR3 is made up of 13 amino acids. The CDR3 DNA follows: TGTGCCAGCGGGACAGGAAGTAACAATGAGCAGTTCTTC. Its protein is CASGTGSNNEQFF.

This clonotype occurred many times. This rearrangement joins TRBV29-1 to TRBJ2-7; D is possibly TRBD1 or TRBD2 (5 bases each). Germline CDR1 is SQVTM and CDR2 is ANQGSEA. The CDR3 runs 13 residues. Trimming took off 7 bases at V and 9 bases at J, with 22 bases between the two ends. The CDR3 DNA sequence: TGCAGCGCTAGGGACGCCCTTTGGGGTGTGCAGTACTTC. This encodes CSARDALWGVQYF.

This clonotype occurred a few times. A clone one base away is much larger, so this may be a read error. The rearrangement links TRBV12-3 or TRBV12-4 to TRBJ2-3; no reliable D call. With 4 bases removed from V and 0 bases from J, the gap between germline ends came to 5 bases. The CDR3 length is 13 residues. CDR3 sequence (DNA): TGTGCCAGCAGTTACATTAGCACAGATACGCAGTATTTT. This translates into CASSYISTDTQYF.

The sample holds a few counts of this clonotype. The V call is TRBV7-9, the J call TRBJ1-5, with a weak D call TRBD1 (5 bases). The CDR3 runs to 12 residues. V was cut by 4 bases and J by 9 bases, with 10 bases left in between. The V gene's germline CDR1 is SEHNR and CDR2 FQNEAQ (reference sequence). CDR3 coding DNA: TGTGCCAGCAGCTACACAGGCGGGCCCCAGCATTTT. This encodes CASSYTGGPQHF.

The CDR3 DNA reads as TGCGCCAGCAGCTTGTGGCAGGGCGCAGATACGCAGTATTTT. It is translated as CASSLWQGADTQYF. The chain is built from TRBV5-1 and TRBJ2-3, with TRBD1 as a possible D gene (5 bases). Germline loops: CDR1 SGHRS, CDR2 YFSETQ. Trimming cost V 1 base and J 4 bases, with 10 bases left between them. The CDR3 covers 14 residues.

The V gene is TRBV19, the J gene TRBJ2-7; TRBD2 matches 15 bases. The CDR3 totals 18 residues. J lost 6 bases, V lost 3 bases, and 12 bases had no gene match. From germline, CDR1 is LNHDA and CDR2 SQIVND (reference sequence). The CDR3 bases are TGTGCCAGTAGTATTGCGTTGGGACTAGCGGGAGGCTCTGGCGAGCAGTACTTC. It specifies CASSIALGLAGGSGEQYF. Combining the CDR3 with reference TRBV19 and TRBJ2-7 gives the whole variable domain DGGITQSPKYLFRKEGQNVTLSCEQNLNHDAMYWYRQDPGQGLRLIYYSQIVNDFQKGDIAEGYSVSREKKESFPLTVTSAQKNPTAFYLCASSIALGLAGGSGEQYFGPGTRLTVT.

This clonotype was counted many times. Here the CDR3 reads CASSHSRVGGGNTGELFF. The CDR3 coding sequence is TGTGCCAGCAGCCACTCCCGGGTGGGCGGGGGAAACACCGGGGAGCTGTTTTTT. The chain is built from TRBV28 and TRBJ2-2, with 7 bases identical to TRBD2. V lost 6 bases to trimming and J lost 2 bases; unmatched junction nucleotides: 15. CDR3 length: 18 residues. Germline V gene lookup returns CDR1 MDHEN and CDR2 SYDVKM.

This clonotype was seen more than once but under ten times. As DNA, the CDR3 is TGCGCCAGCAGACTTTCGGGCAGGGAATACGAGCAGTACTTC. Translation gives CASRLSGREYEQYF. The chain is built from TRBV10-1 and TRBJ2-7, with a possible D match to TRBD1 (5 bases). The CDR3 contains 14 residues. The V gene's germline CDR1 is WNHNN and CDR2 SYGVQD (reference sequence). V was shortened by 6 bases and J by 4 bases, with 16 bases between the two germline ends.

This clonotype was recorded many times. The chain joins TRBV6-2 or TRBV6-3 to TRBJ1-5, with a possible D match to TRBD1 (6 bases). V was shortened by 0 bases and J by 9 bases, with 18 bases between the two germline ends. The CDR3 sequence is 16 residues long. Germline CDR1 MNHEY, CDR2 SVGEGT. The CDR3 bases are TGTGCCAGCAGTTACTCGAGCCAGGGGCTACCCGGGCCCCAGCATTTT. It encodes CASSYSSQGLPGPQHF.

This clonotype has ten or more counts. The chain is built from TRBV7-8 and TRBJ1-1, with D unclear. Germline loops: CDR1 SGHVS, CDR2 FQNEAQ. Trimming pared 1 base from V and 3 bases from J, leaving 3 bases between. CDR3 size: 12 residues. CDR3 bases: TGTGCCAGCAGCTTAGTCCACACTGAAGCTTTCTTT. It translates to CASSLVHTEAFF.

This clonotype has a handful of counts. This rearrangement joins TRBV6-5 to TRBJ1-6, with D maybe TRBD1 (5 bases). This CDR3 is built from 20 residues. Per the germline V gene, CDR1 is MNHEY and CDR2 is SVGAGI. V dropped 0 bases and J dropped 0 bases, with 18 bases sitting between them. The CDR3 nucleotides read TGTGCCAGCAGTTACTCGGCGCCGGGACGGGCCAGCTCCTATAATTCACCCCTCCACTTT. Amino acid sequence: CASSYSAPGRASSYNSPLHF.

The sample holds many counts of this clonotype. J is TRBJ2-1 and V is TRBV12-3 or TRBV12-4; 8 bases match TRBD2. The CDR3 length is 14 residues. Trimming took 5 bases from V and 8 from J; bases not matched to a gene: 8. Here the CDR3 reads CASSPRTSTDEQFF. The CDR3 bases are TGTGCCAGCAGTCCTCGGACTAGCACGGATGAGCAGTTCTTC.

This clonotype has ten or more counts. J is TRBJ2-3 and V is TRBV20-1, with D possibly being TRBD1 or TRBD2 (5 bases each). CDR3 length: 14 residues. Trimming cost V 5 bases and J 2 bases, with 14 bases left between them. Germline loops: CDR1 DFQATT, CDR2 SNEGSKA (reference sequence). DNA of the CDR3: TGCAGTGCTTCCGATTGGGACCCCACAGATACGCAGTATTTT. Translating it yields CSASDWDPTDTQYF.

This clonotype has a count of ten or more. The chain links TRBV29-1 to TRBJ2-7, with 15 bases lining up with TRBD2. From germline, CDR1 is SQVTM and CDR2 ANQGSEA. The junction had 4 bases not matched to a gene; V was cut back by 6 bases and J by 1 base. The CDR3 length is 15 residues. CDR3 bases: TGCAGCGTCGTTGGACTAGCGGGAGGGTCCTACGAGCAGTACTTC. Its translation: CSVVGLAGGSYEQYF.

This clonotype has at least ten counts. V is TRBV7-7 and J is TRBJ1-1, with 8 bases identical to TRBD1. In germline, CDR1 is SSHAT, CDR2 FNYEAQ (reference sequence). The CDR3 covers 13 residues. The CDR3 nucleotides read TGTGCTAGCGGCAGACAGGGGACCACTGAAGCTTTCTTT. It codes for CASGRQGTTEAFF.

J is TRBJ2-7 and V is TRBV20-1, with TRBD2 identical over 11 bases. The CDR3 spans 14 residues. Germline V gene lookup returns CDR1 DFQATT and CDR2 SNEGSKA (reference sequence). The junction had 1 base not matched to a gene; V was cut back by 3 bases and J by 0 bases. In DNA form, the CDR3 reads TGCAGTGCTAGGGGGACTAGCGGCTCCTACGAGCAGTACTTC. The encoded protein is CSARGTSGSYEQYF.

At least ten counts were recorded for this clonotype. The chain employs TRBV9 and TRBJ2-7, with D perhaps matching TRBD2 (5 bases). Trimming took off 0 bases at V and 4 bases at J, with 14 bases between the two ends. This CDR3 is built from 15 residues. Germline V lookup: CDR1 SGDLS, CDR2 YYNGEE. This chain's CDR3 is CASSVGPGFEYEQYF. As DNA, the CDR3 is TGTGCCAGCAGCGTAGGTCCGGGGTTTGAATACGAGCAGTACTTC.

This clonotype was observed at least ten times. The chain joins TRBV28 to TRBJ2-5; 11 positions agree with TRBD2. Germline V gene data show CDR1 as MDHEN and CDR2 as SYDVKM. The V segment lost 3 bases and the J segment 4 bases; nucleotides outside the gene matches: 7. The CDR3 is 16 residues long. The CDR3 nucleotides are TGTGCCAGCAGTTTCATCACCGGGACTAGCGGAGAGACCCAGTACTTC. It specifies CASSFITGTSGETQYF.

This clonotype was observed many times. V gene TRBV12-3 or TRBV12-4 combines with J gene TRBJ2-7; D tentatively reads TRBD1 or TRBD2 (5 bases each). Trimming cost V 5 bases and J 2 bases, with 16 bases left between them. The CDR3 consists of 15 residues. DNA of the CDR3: TGTGCCAGCAGTGACGCACCGGGACCAACCTACGAGCAGTACTTC. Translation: CASSDAPGPTYEQYF.

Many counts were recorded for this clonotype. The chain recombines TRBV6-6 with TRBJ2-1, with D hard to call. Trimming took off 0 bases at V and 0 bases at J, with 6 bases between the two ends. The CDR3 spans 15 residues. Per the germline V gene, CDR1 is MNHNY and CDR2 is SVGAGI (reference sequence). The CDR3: CASSYSKSSYNEQFF. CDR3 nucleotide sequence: TGTGCCAGCAGTTACTCGAAGAGCTCCTACAATGAGCAGTTCTTC.

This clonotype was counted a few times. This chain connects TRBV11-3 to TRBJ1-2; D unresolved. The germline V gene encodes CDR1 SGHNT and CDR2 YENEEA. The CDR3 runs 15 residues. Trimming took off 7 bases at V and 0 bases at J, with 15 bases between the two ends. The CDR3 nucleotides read TGTGCCAGCAACCCTCCCGCGTTAGCTAACTATGGCTACACCTTC. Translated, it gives CASNPPALANYGYTF.

The CDR3, as DNA: TGTGCCAGCAGTGAAGCGCTTTCCGGGAAGGCTGAAGCTTTCTTT. Protein product: CASSEALSGKAEAFF. The J gene is TRBJ1-1, the V gene TRBV2; no clear D. Looked up from germline, CDR1 is SNHLY and CDR2 is FYNNEI. This CDR3 is 15 amino acids long. Trimming pared 0 bases from V and 6 bases from J, leaving 14 bases between.

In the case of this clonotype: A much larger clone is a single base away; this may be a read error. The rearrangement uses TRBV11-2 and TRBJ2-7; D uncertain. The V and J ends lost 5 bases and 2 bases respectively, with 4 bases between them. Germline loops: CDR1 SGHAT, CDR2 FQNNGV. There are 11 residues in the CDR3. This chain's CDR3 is CASSTTYEQYF. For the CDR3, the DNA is TGTGCCAGCAGCACCACCTACGAGCAGTACTTC.